This T cell receptor beta chain was sequenced during a study of blood T cells in healthy people across ages. In its sample, this clonotype was seen a few times. The use of a sample-barcoded 5' primer and a J-beta primer mix characterized a second PCR of about 7 to 12 cycles. TCRdb processed the 5' RACE reads anew with MiXCR; each CDR3 protein has one entry. The sample lists about 1,800,000 distinct CDR3 sequences, roughly 27% occurring once. Germline CDR1 reads SGHRS; CDR2 reads YFSETQ. The CDR3 runs to 14 residues. V was shortened by 7 bases and J by 5 bases, with 18 bases between the two germline ends.

Sequencing input: blood. This sequence was found in a woman aged 25 to 39 in good health. The chain employs TRBV5-1 and TRBJ2-5, with D possibly matching TRBD2 (6 bases). CDR3 in amino acids: CASCPEIGGETQYF. The CDR3 nucleotides are TGCGCCAGCTGCCCTGAGATTGGGGGGGAGACCCAGTACTTC. Looking up the rest from reference TRBV5-1 and TRBJ2-5 gives the full variable domain: KAGVTQTPRYLIKTRGQQVTLSCSPISGHRSVSWYQQTPGQGLQFLFEYFSETQRNKGNFPGRFSGRQFSNSRSEMNVSTLELGDSALYLCASCPEIGGETQYFGPGTRLLVL.